This T cell receptor beta chain is drawn from a study of T cells after yellow fever vaccination (dated by TCRdb to between 2019 and 2020). Describing the broader study: Libraries from fractions with low cell numbers were prepared with the SMART-Seq v4 Ultra Low Input RNA kit. To follow T-cell clones before and after primary and booster YFV17D yellow fever vaccination, bulk TCR alpha and beta repertoires were sequenced over time. Two healthy male donors made up the cohort, one aged 18 to 29 years and the other aged 30 to 39 years. Bulk PBMC replicates and cell subsets were isolated from blood drawn at multiple timepoints before and after both primary and secondary immunization.

In the paper's terms, the treatment or condition label means: live attenuated yellow fever vaccine strain. A standard Ficoll-Paque protocol was used to isolate PBMCs from peripheral blood. Dynabeads CD4 and CD8 positive selection kits were used to isolate the CD4 and CD8 T-cell fractions. TriZol was used to extract RNA from bulk PBMCs, from CD4 and CD8 fractions, and from dextramer-positive and dextramer-negative fractions. Results the study describes overall, beyond this receptor: The secondary T-cell response was weaker than the primary response but faster, peaking on day 5 instead of day 15. A small fraction of clonotypes showed up in both the CD4 and CD8 compartments, probably as a result of convergent recombination. After the booster, most clones that had expanded after primary vaccination were detected again (roughly 95% of CD4 and around 88% of CD8), suggesting broad maintenance of memory. Because abundant contaminating clonotypes from the bulk population could be contained in FACS-sorted repertoires, computational filtering was required. Only two donors were included in the study, so the extent to which the findings can be generalized is limited.

A word on this clonotype: Its antigen is still unknown. Base qualities are missing; no much larger clone stands one base away.

TCR cDNA was synthesized by 5'RACE template switching, which introduced a universal primer site and unique molecular identifiers. Priming for cDNA synthesis came from both the TCR alpha and TCR beta constant segments. Libraries were amplified in two PCR steps, with sample barcodes and sequencing adapters added in the second step. Libraries were sequenced on Illumina HiSeq 2500 (2x100 bp) or NovaSeq (2x150 bp). In the authors' own workflow: MIGEC handled demultiplexing of reads and collapsing into UMI consensus sequences, while MiXCR performed V(D)J alignment. Vaccine-responding clonotypes were defined with edgeR using replicate PBMC samples, requiring FDR below 0.01 and a log2 fold change above 5 up to day 15. Bulk clonotypes were assigned CD4 or CD8 identity according to which sequenced CD4 or CD8 repertoire held them at higher abundance. TCRdb reprocessing: public reads trimmed at Q25 with fastp, clones called with MiXCR, in-frame beta chains kept. Every CDR3 protein is listed once, alongside the most common genes and DNA of its rows. The V and J calls were not made by the authors but by TCRdb's processing. For this sample there are tens of thousands of distinct CDR3 sequences; over 7.5% appear just once. The ten largest make up 41% of the sample.

The germline V gene specifies SGHVS as CDR1 and FNYEAQ as CDR2. V sheds 1 base and J sheds 4 bases, leaving 11 bases between their ends. There are 15 amino acids in the CDR3, from cysteine to phenylalanine inclusive. Here the CDR3 DNA is all that survives: 45 bases in frame from base 1. This material consisted of CD8+ T cells sorted from PBMCs, taken on the day of the yellow fever booster vaccination. This TCR came from a man aged 25-45 years who received the YFV17D yellow fever vaccine. This chain joins TRBV7-6 to TRBJ2-1; no D gene is confidently identified. The CDR3 sequence is CASSLVSGQYNEQFF. Read as DNA, the sequence is TGTGCCAGCAGCTTAGTTTCGGGCCAGTACAATGAGCAGTTCTTC. The entire variable domain, with the stretches around the CDR3 drawn from the reference TRBV7-6 and TRBJ2-1 proteins, is GAGVSQSPRYKVTKRGQDVALRCDPISGHVSLYWYRQALGQGPEFLTYFNYEAQQDKSGLPNDRFSAERPEGSISTLTIQRTEQRDSAMYRCASSLVSGQYNEQFFGPGTRLTVL.